This T cell receptor (beta chain) comes out of a study of cytomegalovirus exposure and HLA in healthy donors. The CDR3 extends over 14 amino acids. After removal of 4 bases from V and 7 bases from J, the junction contained 5 bases not matched to a gene. Germline assignment: CDR1 SGHDT and CDR2 YYEEEE. The table came from immunoSEQ multiplex PCR; TCRdb's copy has only in-frame clones and leaves some out. The sample yields over 200,000 clones, around 78% seen once. Only a few counts were recorded for this clone. The clonotype comes from a woman aged 18 to 35 in good health and CMV-seronegative. The sequenced sample was PBMCs. This chain joins TRBV5-6 and TRBJ2-2; TRBD1 matches at 9 bases. The CDR3: CASSRDRASGELFF. The CDR3, as DNA: TGTGCCAGCAGCCGGGACAGGGCAAGCGGGGAGCTGTTTTTT.